The 21 T cell receptor beta chains in this list originate from one sample, sequenced in a study of T-cell reconstitution after alpha-beta-depleted transplantation in children. Unique molecular identifiers featured in how the TCRbeta library was prepared. TCRdb reprocessed the PCR reads via MiXCR and lists one record per CDR3 protein. Here the sample spans some 440,000 distinct CDR3 sequences, about a sixth being singletons. The sequences come from PBMCs, mostly from graft donor cells, collected 360 days after TCRalphabeta/CD19-depleted stem cell transplant. The receptor source for this set is a boy under two years old who had a stem cell transplant for Wiskott-Aldrich syndrome, so the T cells may come from the graft donor.

This clonotype has a count of ten or more. This sequence joins TRBV7-2 and TRBJ2-2; TRBD2 is a possible D gene (6 bases). Deletions cut 1 base from V and 4 bases from J, with 10 bases between. The CDR3 spans 15 residues. From germline, CDR1 is SGHTA and CDR2 FQGNSA. For the CDR3, the DNA is TGTGCCAGCAGCTTAGGTCGGGGGAGCACCGGGGAGCTGTTTTTT. It is translated as CASSLGRGSTGELFF.

The chain employs TRBV3-1 and TRBJ2-5, with D possibly TRBD2 on 6 matching bases. CDR3 size: 15 residues. Trimming removed 11 bases from V and 5 bases from J, with 24 bases in between. Germline CDR1 and CDR2: LGHDT and YNNKEL (reference sequence). CDR3 DNA sequence: TGTGCCTCCTGCCAAGGGGCGGGGACGTTGGAGACCCAGTACTTC. It encodes CASCQGAGTLETQYF.

This clonotype was detected a few times. The V gene is TRBV5-1, the J gene TRBJ2-5; D may be TRBD1 (6 bases). Germline-derived CDR1 and CDR2 are SGHRS and YFSETQ. This CDR3 contains 14 residues. Trimming pared 4 bases from V and 5 bases from J, leaving 15 bases between. The CDR3 protein is CASSRTLRGETQYF. The DNA of the CDR3 is TGCGCCAGCAGCAGGACCCTGAGGGGGGAGACCCAGTACTTC.

J is TRBJ2-7 and V is TRBV7-9; D possibly corresponds to TRBD1 (5 bases). Trimming removed 7 bases at V and 12 bases at J, with 22 bases between. The V gene's germline CDR1 is SEHNR and CDR2 FQNEAQ (reference sequence). The CDR3 length is 13 residues. The CDR3 nucleotides read TGTGCCAGCACCCCAAAGCCTGGCGCAGGGTTGTACTTC. This gives the protein CASTPKPGAGLYF.

The chain links TRBV7-9 to TRBJ2-5, with TRBD1 identical over 7 bases. The CDR3 has 13 amino acids. Germline CDR1 is SEHNR and CDR2 is FQNEAQ (reference sequence). After removal of 8 bases from V and 2 bases from J, the junction contained 5 bases not matched to a gene. The CDR3 nucleotides are TGTGCCAGCCGGGACAGAAATCAAGAGACCCAGTACTTC. Its protein product is CASRDRNQETQYF. Variable domain in full (rest from reference TRBV7-9 and TRBJ2-5): DTGVSQNPRHKITKRGQNVTFRCDPISEHNRLYWYRQTLGQGPEFLTYFQNEAQLEKSRLLSDRFSAERPKGSFSTLEIQRTEQGDSAMYLCASRDRNQETQYFGPGTRLLVL.

Only a few counts were recorded for this clonotype. The chain has TRBV28 and TRBJ2-1; 10 bases are shared with TRBD2. Trimming at V came to 7 bases and at J to 4 bases, leaving 19 bases not matched to a gene. The germline V gene encodes CDR1 MDHEN and CDR2 SYDVKM. CDR3 length: 19 residues. CDR3 coding DNA: TGTGCCAGCAACGGAAAGTGGGTGGGTAGCGGGGGGTCATACAATGAGCAGTTCTTC. The encoded protein is CASNGKWVGSGGSYNEQFF.

This chain joins TRBV18 and TRBJ2-7; 7 positions agree with TRBD1. The CDR3 is made up of 14 amino acids. V shed 4 bases, J shed 2 bases, and the junction held 5 bases outside the gene matches. CDR1 KGHSH and CDR2 LQKENI come from the germline V gene. DNA of the CDR3: TGTGCCAGCTCACGGGGACAGCGACCCTACGAGCAGTACTTC. Translating gives CASSRGQRPYEQYF. Using reference TRBV18 and TRBJ2-7 for the parts outside the CDR3, the full variable domain is NAGVMQNPRHLVRRRGQEARLRCSPMKGHSHVYWYRQLPEEGLKFMVYLQKENIIDESGMPKERFSAEFPKEGPSILRIQQVVRGDSAAYFCASSRGQRPYEQYFGPGTRLTVT.

This clonotype was seen a handful of times. CDR3 amino acids: CASSPPSGRKRQYF. As DNA, the CDR3 is TGTGCCAGCTCACCACCCAGCGGACGGAAAAGGCAGTACTTC. V and J are TRBV18 and TRBJ2-7, with a tentative D call TRBD2 (5 bases). Germline CDR1 reads KGHSH; CDR2 reads LQKENI. This CDR3 has 14 residues. V was shortened by 0 bases and J by 9 bases, with 15 bases between the two germline ends.

A few counts support this clonotype. The rearrangement links TRBV24-1 to TRBJ2-2; 10 bases agree with TRBD1. Germline assignment: CDR1 KGHDR and CDR2 SFDVKD. The CDR3 has 17 residues. Losses at the gene ends were 7 bases for V and 8 bases for J; bases not matched to a gene: 15. CDR3 DNA: TGTGCCACCAGCCTACCCCCGGGACAGGGGATAGGTGGGGAGCTGTTTTTT. Protein: CATSLPPGQGIGGELFF.

V and J are TRBV7-9 and TRBJ2-3; weak D call: TRBD2 (6 bases). The V gene's germline CDR1 is SEHNR and CDR2 FQNEAQ (reference sequence). The CDR3 runs 14 residues. V shed 3 bases and J shed 9 bases, with 16 bases lying between them. DNA of the CDR3: TGTGCCAGCAGCTTCATCAGGGAAGGAGGGACGCAGTATTTT. Translating it yields CASSFIREGGTQYF.

Only a few counts were recorded for this clonotype. CDR3 residues: CASSLKGASYEQYF. The CDR3 DNA reads TGCGCCAGCAGCTTGAAGGGGGCCTCCTACGAGCAGTACTTC. The chain links TRBV5-1 to TRBJ2-7; 7 bases agree with TRBD1. Germline V gene lookup returns CDR1 SGHRS and CDR2 YFSETQ. V trimming: 1 base; J trimming: 0 bases; junction bases outside the gene matches: 1. This CDR3 is 14 amino acids long. Filled out from reference TRBV5-1 and TRBJ2-7, the complete variable domain reads KAGVTQTPRYLIKTRGQQVTLSCSPISGHRSVSWYQQTPGQGLQFLFEYFSETQRNKGNFPGRFSGRQFSNSRSEMNVSTLELGDSALYLCASSLKGASYEQYFGPGTRLTVT.

At least ten counts were recorded for this clonotype. J is TRBJ1-2 and V is TRBV2; 8 bases align to TRBD1. CDR1 is SNHLY and CDR2 is FYNNEI in the germline V gene. Trimming took 2 bases from V and 5 from J; bases not matched to a gene: 4. The CDR3 covers 14 residues. The CDR3 sequence: CASSEQGARYGYTF. The CDR3 DNA reads as TGTGCCAGCAGTGAACAGGGGGCGAGGTATGGCTACACCTTC. Combining the CDR3 with reference TRBV2 and TRBJ1-2 gives the whole variable domain EPEVTQTPSHQVTQMGQEVILRCVPISNHLYFYWYRQILGQKVEFLVSFYNNEISEKSEIFDDQFSVERPDGSNFTLKIRSTKLEDSAMYFCASSEQGARYGYTFGSGTRLTVV.

This clonotype has just a few counts. The V and J genes are TRBV5-1 and TRBJ2-1; possible D gene TRBD2, 5 bases. The V gene's germline CDR1 is SGHRS and CDR2 YFSETQ. The CDR3 length is 15 residues. The V and J ends lost 0 bases and 6 bases respectively, with 13 bases between them. In nucleotides, the CDR3 is TGCGCCAGCAGCTTGGGCGGCTTGGGGAGCAATGAGCAGTTCTTC. It codes for CASSLGGLGSNEQFF. Together with reference TRBV5-1 and TRBJ2-1, the CDR3 gives the full variable domain: KAGVTQTPRYLIKTRGQQVTLSCSPISGHRSVSWYQQTPGQGLQFLFEYFSETQRNKGNFPGRFSGRQFSNSRSEMNVSTLELGDSALYLCASSLGGLGSNEQFFGPGTRLTVL.

This rearrangement joins TRBV12-3 or TRBV12-4 to TRBJ2-5; 9 bases line up with TRBD1. CDR3 length: 17 amino acids. J was trimmed by 3 bases and V by 3 bases; bases with no gene match: 11. CDR3 sequence (DNA): TGTGCCAGCAGTTTGGCCCTGACAGGGGGTCTGAAAGAGACCCAGTACTTC. It translates to CASSLALTGGLKETQYF.

This clonotype was observed a few times. The chain has TRBV12-3 or TRBV12-4 and TRBJ2-1, with 9 bases aligning to TRBD2. J was trimmed by 2 bases and V by 3 bases; bases with no gene match: 2. The CDR3 covers 15 residues. The CDR3 protein is CASSFSGSTYNEQFF. The CDR3 DNA follows: TGTGCCAGCAGTTTTAGCGGGAGTACCTACAATGAGCAGTTCTTC.

The V call is TRBV7-9, the J call TRBJ2-1; D is possibly TRBD1 (6 bases). The V end lost 1 base, the J end lost 13 bases, and 20 bases lay between the germline ends. Germline V lookup: CDR1 SEHNR, CDR2 FQNEAQ (reference sequence). The CDR3 is 15 residues long. CDR3 coding DNA: TGTGCCAGCAGCTTAGACGCCAGGGGATTAGATCAACAGTTCTTC. Protein product: CASSLDARGLDQQFF.

The rearrangement links TRBV2 to TRBJ2-5; 8 bases line up with TRBD1. V shed 4 bases, J shed 3 bases, and the junction held 1 base outside the gene matches. This CDR3 is built from 13 residues. Germline values: CDR1 SNHLY, CDR2 FYNNEI. The CDR3 here is CASSGDRKETQYF. In DNA, the CDR3 is TGTGCCAGCAGTGGGGACAGGAAAGAGACCCAGTACTTC.

On this clonotype itself: The junction differs from germline at one of its ends, possibly a read error. The rearrangement joins TRBV6-5 to TRBJ2-7, with unresolved D. Germline V gene sequence: CDR1 MNHEY, CDR2 SVGAGI. The CDR3 extends over 14 amino acids. The CDR3 DNA follows: TGTGCCAGCAGTTACGCACAACCCAACCCCCGGCAAGGCTTC. Its protein product is CASSYAQPNPRQGF.

The rearrangement uses TRBV12-3 or TRBV12-4 and TRBJ1-1; D gene ambiguous. This CDR3 region has 14 residues. Trimming pared 3 bases from V and 1 base from J, leaving 9 bases between. The DNA of the CDR3 is TGTGCCAGCAGTTTGAGGCGGACGAACACTGAAGCTTTCTTT. Translating it yields CASSLRRTNTEAFF.

In this sample, this clonotype turned up a few times. The chain links TRBV10-3 to TRBJ2-5; D unresolved. V lost 0 bases and J lost 3, with 8 bases in between. The CDR3 runs 14 residues. Germline assignment: CDR1 ENHRY and CDR2 SYGVKD. CDR3 protein: CAISESYGKETQYF. The DNA for the CDR3 is TGTGCCATCAGTGAGTCCTACGGTAAAGAGACCCAGTACTTC.

This clonotype has just a few counts. J is TRBJ2-1 and V is TRBV10-3; D is ambiguous. Germline assignment: CDR1 ENHRY and CDR2 SYGVKD. This CDR3 is built from 13 residues. V lost 7 bases to trimming and J lost 5 bases, with 12 bases between them. This CDR3 reads CAITTLVDNEQFF. The CDR3 nucleotides are TGTGCCATCACTACCCTCGTGGACAATGAGCAGTTCTTC.